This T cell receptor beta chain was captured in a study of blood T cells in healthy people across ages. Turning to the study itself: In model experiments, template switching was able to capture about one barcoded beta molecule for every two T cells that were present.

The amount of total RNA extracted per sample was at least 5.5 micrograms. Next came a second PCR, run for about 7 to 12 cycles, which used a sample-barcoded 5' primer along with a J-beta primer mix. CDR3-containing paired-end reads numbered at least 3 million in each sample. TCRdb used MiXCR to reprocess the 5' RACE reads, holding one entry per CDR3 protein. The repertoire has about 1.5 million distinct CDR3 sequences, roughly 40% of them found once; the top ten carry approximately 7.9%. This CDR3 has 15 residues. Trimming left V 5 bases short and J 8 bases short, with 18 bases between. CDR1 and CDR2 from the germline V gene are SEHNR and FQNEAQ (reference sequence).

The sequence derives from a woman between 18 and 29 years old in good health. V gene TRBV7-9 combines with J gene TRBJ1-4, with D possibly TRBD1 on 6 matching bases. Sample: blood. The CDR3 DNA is TGTGCCAGCAGCCGTCCTTCGGGGGCGAGGGAAAAACTGTTTTTT. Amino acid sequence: CASSRPSGAREKLFF.